This T cell receptor beta chain was documented in a study of blood T cell repertoires in COVID-19. This clone has just one count. Only in-frame clones appear in the TCRdb table, and some are missing; sequencing was by immunoSEQ multiplex PCR. Of 150,000 to 200,000 clones listed, roughly nine tenths are singletons. The CDR3 is 14 amino acids. Germline loops: CDR1 SEHNR, CDR2 FQNEAQ (reference sequence). V was cut by 8 bases and J by 9 bases, with 17 bases left in between. The chain recombines TRBV7-9 with TRBJ1-6, with D perhaps TRBD1 (5 bases). Sequencing input: PBMCs or T cells enriched from blood (not recorded which). This receptor was taken from a woman in her 40s in a cohort exposed to, infected with or recovered from COVID-19 (not recorded which). CDR3: CASLGGSSSSPLHF. In DNA, the CDR3 is TGTGCCAGCCTGGGGGGGTCTTCAAGTTCACCCCTCCACTTT.